A selection of T cell receptor beta chains follows, all from one sample in a study of blood T cell repertoires in COVID-19. Sequencing used immunoSEQ multiplex PCR; TCRdb keeps in-frame clones, though not all of them. This sample has about 94,000 clones, with about 86% found just once. Specimen: peripheral blood. Receptors were obtained from a man aged 55 to 69 with acute or convalescent COVID-19. Both conserved end residues are part of each CDR3. Each record gives: CDR3 protein, V gene.

CDR3 protein: CASSPPGEGRIYGYTF; V gene: TRBV18
CDR3 protein: CASSPGGQSGYGYTF; V gene: TRBV3-1/TRBV3-2
CDR3 protein: CASSRTGYQPQHF; V gene: TRBV12-3/TRBV12-4
CDR3 protein: CATVGPGEGYTF; V gene: TRBV25-1
CDR3 protein: CASSASVTGGSVNEQFF; V gene: TRBV9
CDR3 protein: CASSSGQMNTEAFF; V gene: TRBV19
CDR3 protein: CASSHKSRGQGLSGANVLTF; V gene: TRBV14
CDR3 protein: CASSLGDNLSSGNTIYF; V gene: TRBV5-1
CDR3 protein: CASSFNREKAFF; V gene: TRBV12-3/TRBV12-4
CDR3 protein: CATSAIGGQRLYEQYF; V gene: TRBV24-1
CDR3 protein: CASSVLQRGEQYF; V gene: TRBV9
CDR3 protein: CASSLLLGGYTEAFF; V gene: TRBV5-5
CDR3 protein: CASSYGGTGGTEAFF; V gene: TRBV18
CDR3 protein: CASSPRQGKNYGYTF; V gene: TRBV11-2
CDR3 protein: CASSVDEGGTDTQYF; V gene: TRBV9
CDR3 protein: CASSFQEGANTEAFF; V gene: TRBV6-5
CDR3 protein: CASSLSIADEAFF; V gene: TRBV27
CDR3 protein: CASSEGAREQYF; V gene: TRBV6-1
CDR3 protein: CASSLGQGETQYF; V gene: TRBV5-4
CDR3 protein: CASSLYGAGGYNGNGYTF; V gene: TRBV27
CDR3 protein: CASSYRQGRDYGYTF; V gene: TRBV6-5
CDR3 protein: CASSLYSNSGANVLTF; V gene: TRBV19
CDR3 protein: CSANRDRNTEAFF; V gene: TRBV29-1
CDR3 protein: CASSVDGGNYGYTF; V gene: TRBV9
CDR3 protein: CALSERMNYGYTF; V gene: TRBV19
CDR3 protein: CASSSGVVDEQYF; V gene: TRBV7-9
CDR3 protein: CAISRQDRGNYGYTF; V gene: TRBV10-3
CDR3 protein: CASSLWAQTAYGYTF; V gene: TRBV18
CDR3 protein: CSVEWGGDYKNIQYF; V gene: TRBV29-1